The 25 T cell receptor beta chains given below trace back to one sample, sequenced in a study of blood T cell repertoires in COVID-19 (dated by TCRdb to 2020 to 2021). The library was prepared using the immunoSEQ multiplex PCR assay. The clones in this table, taken by TCRdb from immuneACCESS, are in-frame only. Not every clone is retained; where verified, under half of the shortfall comes from an unresolved V gene, and the cause of the rest is unknown. Recorded for this sample are 150,000 to 200,000 clones; about 95% of them occurred a single time. 0.6% to 0.9% of the sample lies in the top ten. What was sequenced was peripheral blood. The receptors derive from a young man with COVID-19, enrolled during active disease.

The chain recombines TRBV5-5 with TRBJ1-6; D unresolved. The germline CDR1 and CDR2 sequences are SGHKS and YYEKEE (reference sequence). V was clipped by 0 bases and J by 11 bases, with 9 bases between them. This CDR3 has 13 residues. CDR3 loop: CASSLELITPLHF. In nucleotides, the CDR3 is TGTGCCAGCAGCTTGGAACTCATAACACCCCTCCACTTT. Combining the CDR3 with reference TRBV5-5 and TRBJ1-6 gives the whole variable domain DAGVTQSPTHLIKTRGQQVTLRCSPISGHKSVSWYQQVLGQGPQFIFQYYEKEERGRGNFPDRFSARQFPNYSSELNVNALLLGDSALYLCASSLELITPLHFGNGTRLTVT.

As regards this clone: Other nucleotide sequences in the sample specify the same CDR3. In DNA form, the CDR3 reads TGTGCCAGCAGCCTCCAGGGCGGTAACACTGAAGCTTTCTTT. Its translation is CASSLQGGNTEAFF. The rearrangement links TRBV27 to TRBJ1-1; tentative D call: TRBD1 (5 bases). Per the germline V gene, CDR1 is MNHEY and CDR2 is SMNVEV (reference sequence). V lost 6 bases to trimming and J lost 2 bases, with 13 bases between them. This CDR3 has 14 residues.

This chain connects TRBV10-3 to TRBJ2-4; TRBD2 aligns across 8 bases. Germline assignment: CDR1 ENHRY and CDR2 SYGVKD. The CDR3 sequence is 15 residues long. V was clipped by 10 bases and J by 6 bases; unmatched bases: 14. The CDR3 coding sequence is TGTGCCACAGGGGAGGGGACTAGTGATGGAAACATTCAGTACTTC. It translates to CATGEGTSDGNIQYF.

V and J are TRBV7-7 and TRBJ2-2; 10 nucleotides align to TRBD2. V was clipped by 1 base and J by 3 bases; unmatched bases: 5. Germline V gives CDR1 SSHAT, CDR2 FNYEAQ (reference sequence). The CDR3 has 17 residues. CDR3 sequence (DNA): TGTGCCAGCAGCTTAGAGGCTAGCGGGGGAGACACCGGGGAGCTGTTTTTT. Translated: CASSLEASGGDTGELFF.

The J gene is TRBJ2-3, the V gene TRBV9, with D possibly being TRBD2 (7 bases). Trimming stripped 2 bases from V and 5 bases from J, with 15 bases between. This CDR3 region has 15 residues. The V gene's germline CDR1 is SGDLS and CDR2 YYNGEE. The CDR3 DNA reads as TGTGCCAGCAGCGTTCTAGGGGGGGACGGAGATACGCAGTATTTT. Protein product: CASSVLGGDGDTQYF.

V usage is TRBV11-2 and J usage is TRBJ2-1; 8 nucleotides line up with TRBD2. This CDR3 has 19 residues. J lost 5 bases, V lost 2 bases, and 17 bases had no gene match. Per germline, CDR1 SGHAT and CDR2 FQNNGV. CDR3 loop: CASSLNPPGGAGANNEQFF. CDR3 sequence (DNA): TGTGCCAGCAGCTTAAACCCTCCCGGGGGAGCGGGGGCCAACAATGAGCAGTTCTTC.

The chain uses TRBV18 and TRBJ2-5, with D possibly matching TRBD2 (7 bases). Germline CDR1 reads KGHSH; CDR2 reads LQKENI. The CDR3 is made up of 15 amino acids. V was cut by 0 bases and J by 5 bases, with 13 bases left in between. The CDR3 is CASSPPGGGGETQYF. CDR3 nucleotide sequence: TGTGCCAGCTCACCACCCGGCGGGGGCGGGGAGACCCAGTACTTC.

The V call is TRBV7-9, the J call TRBJ1-5, with D perhaps matching TRBD1 (6 bases). V was shortened by 1 base and J by 1 base, with 11 bases between the two germline ends. Germline CDR1 SEHNR, CDR2 FQNEAQ (reference sequence). The CDR3 runs 16 residues. As DNA, the CDR3 is TGTGCCAGCAGCTTAGTCTCAGGGGAAAGCAATCAGCCCCAGCATTTT. Its translation is CASSLVSGESNQPQHF.

In DNA form, the CDR3 reads TGTGCCAGCAGTTTATGGGGGGGTAGGGGCACTGAAGCTTTCTTT. Amino acid sequence: CASSLWGGRGTEAFF. The chain links TRBV27 to TRBJ1-1; D perhaps matches TRBD1 (5 bases). The CDR3 consists of 15 residues. V gave up 1 base and J gave up 4 bases, with 13 bases separating them. CDR1 MNHEY and CDR2 SMNVEV come from the germline V gene (reference sequence).

The J gene is TRBJ2-5, the V gene TRBV5-4; 7 nucleotides agree with TRBD2. The germline V gene encodes CDR1 SGHNT and CDR2 YYREEE (reference sequence). V gave up 4 bases and J gave up 2 bases; unmatched junction bases: 11. The CDR3 runs to 16 residues. The CDR3 nucleotides are TGTGCCAGCAGCCGGGGACGGGGAGGGCGGCAAGAGACCCAGTACTTC. Translating it yields CASSRGRGGRQETQYF. Based on the CDR3 plus reference TRBV5-4 and TRBJ2-5, the full variable domain is ETGVTQSPTHLIKTRGQQVTLRCSSQSGHNTVSWYQQALGQGPQFIFQYYREEENGRGNFPPRFSGLQFPNYSSELNVNALELDDSALYLCASSRGRGGRQETQYFGPGTRLLVL.

V is TRBV7-9 and J is TRBJ2-2, with 10 bases matching TRBD2. Germline V lookup: CDR1 SEHNR, CDR2 FQNEAQ (reference sequence). V was clipped by 3 bases and J by 3 bases; unmatched bases: 7. The CDR3 length is 17 residues. CDR3 nucleotides: TGTGCCAGCAGCTTCCTTCTAGCGGGGGCCTACACCGGGGAGCTGTTTTTT. Encoded protein: CASSFLLAGAYTGELFF. The variable domain in full, with the rest retrieved from reference TRBV7-9 and TRBJ2-2, is DTGVSQNPRHKITKRGQNVTFRCDPISEHNRLYWYRQTLGQGPEFLTYFQNEAQLEKSRLLSDRFSAERPKGSFSTLEIQRTEQGDSAMYLCASSFLLAGAYTGELFFGEGSRLTVL.

J is TRBJ1-2 and V is TRBV5-1; 7 nucleotides line up with TRBD1. This CDR3 is built from 15 residues. V lost 4 bases, J lost 6 bases, and 12 bases stayed unmatched. Germline V gene lookup returns CDR1 SGHRS and CDR2 YFSETQ. CDR3 loop: CASSNARQGSDGYTF. The CDR3 DNA sequence: TGCGCCAGCAGCAACGCCCGACAGGGTTCCGATGGCTACACCTTC.

V usage is TRBV3-1 (or the pseudogene TRBV3-2) and J usage is TRBJ2-3; 7 bases fit TRBD2. The V and J ends lost 1 base and 4 bases, in that order; junction bases with no gene match: 5. The CDR3 is 15 amino acids. Germline V lookup: CDR1 LGHDT, CDR2 YNNKEL (reference sequence). The CDR3 is CASSQGGGRADTQYF. CDR3 nucleotide sequence: TGTGCCAGCAGCCAAGGTGGGGGGAGGGCAGATACGCAGTATTTT.

This chain joins TRBV3-1 (or the pseudogene TRBV3-2) and TRBJ1-5, with D tentatively TRBD1 (5 bases). CDR3 length equals 16 residues. V lost 2 bases to trimming and J lost 3 bases, with 14 bases between them. Germline loops: CDR1 LGHDT, CDR2 YNNKEL (reference sequence). CDR3 coding DNA: TGTGCCAGCAGCCAATCGGAGGGGAGGCCCAATCAGCCCCAGCATTTT. It encodes CASSQSEGRPNQPQHF.

As concerns this clone: A read error may produce the germline difference seen at one junction end. The chain joins TRBV15 to TRBJ2-7; D could derive from TRBD1 or TRBD2 (5 bases each). The germline CDR1 and CDR2 sequences are LNHNV and YYDKDF (reference sequence). The CDR3 consists of 13 residues. The CDR3 region is CATSGDSGYEQYF. Here the CDR3 DNA reads TGTGCCACCAGCGGAGACAGCGGCTACGAGCAGTACTTC. Full variable domain (outside the CDR3, taken from reference TRBV15 and TRBJ2-7): DAMVIQNPRYQVTQFGKPVTLSCSQTLNHNVMYWYQQKSSQAPKLLFHYYDKDFNNEADTPDNFQSRRPNTSFCFLDIRSPGLGDTAMYLCATSGDSGYEQYFGPGTRLTVT.

The chain joins TRBV6-6 to TRBJ1-6, with D possibly matching TRBD1 (6 bases). Trimming pared 2 bases from V and 5 bases from J, leaving 10 bases between. The length of the CDR3 is 15 residues. From germline, CDR1 is MNHNY and CDR2 SVGAGI (reference sequence). CDR3 protein: CASSYRSGDNSPLHF. CDR3 coding DNA: TGTGCCAGCAGTTACAGGTCAGGGGATAATTCACCCCTCCACTTT.

The chain links TRBV10-2 to TRBJ2-5, with 12 bases fitting TRBD2. CDR3 length: 15 residues. J gave up 3 bases and V 10 bases, and 9 bases lay outside the gene matches. Looked up from germline, CDR1 is WSHSY and CDR2 is SAAADI. The CDR3 DNA is TGCGCCACCTCAGGACTAGCGGGGAAAAAAGAGACCCAGTACTTC. Amino acids: CATSGLAGKKETQYF.

This clone showed up just once. This chain uses TRBV5-5 with TRBJ1-2, with TRBD1 identical over 7 bases. V trimming: 3 bases; J trimming: 4 bases; junction bases outside the gene matches: 6. Germline lookup yields CDR1 SGHKS and CDR2 YYEKEE (reference sequence). The CDR3 has 14 amino acids. CDR3 sequence (DNA): TGTGCCAGCAGCTCCGGGACAGTTCCCTATGGCTACACCTTC. It translates to CASSSGTVPYGYTF.

The CDR3 DNA follows: TGTGCCAGCAGCTTAGGTGTCCTAGACTATAATTCACCCCTCCACTTT. It translates to CASSLGVLDYNSPLHF. The chain links TRBV7-2 to TRBJ1-6; D is unclear. This CDR3 has 16 residues. Trimming took off 1 base at V and 3 bases at J, with 10 bases between the two ends. CDR1 is SGHTA and CDR2 is FQGNSA in the germline V gene. Variable domain in full (rest from reference TRBV7-2 and TRBJ1-6): GAGVSQSPSNKVTEKGKDVELRCDPISGHTALYWYRQSLGQGLEFLIYFQGNSAPDKSGLPSDRFSAERTGGSVSTLTIQRTQQEDSAVYLCASSLGVLDYNSPLHFGNGTRLTVT.

The J gene is TRBJ1-6, the V gene TRBV6-5; TRBD1 matches 8 bases. Germline CDR1 MNHEY, CDR2 SVGAGI. This CDR3 contains 15 residues. Trimming cost V 0 bases and J 8 bases; bases outside gene matches: 3. CDR3 in DNA: TGTGCCAGCAGTTACTCGTTACAGGGGGATTCACCCCTCCACTTT. Its translation is CASSYSLQGDSPLHF.

This sequence joins TRBV7-6 and TRBJ2-3; 11 bases map to TRBD1. V shed 3 bases, J shed 1 base, and the junction held 0 bases outside the gene matches. This CDR3 is built from 15 residues. The V gene's germline CDR1 is SGHVS and CDR2 FNYEAQ. CDR3 in amino acids: CASSLGQGGTDTQYF. CDR3 sequence (DNA): TGTGCCAGCAGCTTGGGACAGGGGGGCACAGATACGCAGTATTTT.

The V call is TRBV19, the J call TRBJ2-3, with 9 bases that match TRBD1. The CDR3 runs to 15 residues. Germline V CDR1 and CDR2: LNHDA, SQIVND (reference sequence). Germline trimming cut 6 bases from V and 2 bases from J; bases unmatched to any gene: 6. CDR3 sequence (DNA): TGTGCCAGTAGCCTGGGACAGGGACTCACAGATACGCAGTATTTT. This translates into CASSLGQGLTDTQYF.

Remarks on this clone: Other DNA sequences in the same sample also yield this CDR3. The chain combines TRBV5-1 with TRBJ2-1; a possible D gene is TRBD2 (5 bases). The CDR3 contains 15 residues. Germline V CDR1 and CDR2: SGHRS, YFSETQ. V lost 0 bases, J lost 0 bases, and 7 bases lay in between. Here the CDR3 reads CASSLESGSYNEQFF. The CDR3 DNA reads TGCGCCAGCAGCTTGGAGAGCGGCTCCTACAATGAGCAGTTCTTC.

The V call is TRBV12-3 or TRBV12-4, the J call TRBJ2-7; D is ambiguous. The CDR3 is made up of 12 amino acids. Deletions cut 4 bases from V and 4 bases from J, with 8 bases between. The CDR3: CASSSIVYEQYF. CDR3 sequence (DNA): TGTGCCAGCAGTTCGATAGTTTACGAGCAGTACTTC.

The chain recombines TRBV9 with TRBJ2-2; D is perhaps TRBD1 (5 bases). The CDR3 is 15 amino acids. In germline, CDR1 is SGDLS, CDR2 YYNGEE. V was trimmed by 0 bases and J by 1 base, leaving 7 bases between them. The CDR3 DNA sequence: TGTGCCAGCAGCGTAGTTCAGGGGAACACCGGGGAGCTGTTTTTT. Its protein product is CASSVVQGNTGELFF. The whole variable domain, filled in from reference TRBV9 and TRBJ2-2, reads DSGVTQTPKHLITATGQRVTLRCSPRSGDLSVYWYQQSLDQGLQFLIQYYNGEERAKGNILERFSAQQFPDLHSELNLSSLELGDSALYFCASSVVQGNTGELFFGEGSRLTVL.